This T cell receptor beta chain is drawn from a study of cytomegalovirus exposure and HLA in healthy donors (dated by TCRdb to about 2017). Regarding the complete study: An earlier analysis of several hundred of the donors reported 276 Gb of sequence data and 117 million unique TCR beta sequences obtained from roughly 170 million T cells. The study profiled the T cell repertoires of hundreds of subjects by immunosequencing and related them to cytomegalovirus serostatus. HLA typing included class I and class II loci at four-digit resolution. All discovery cohort repertoires had been generated on a single sequencing platform. A later genetic analysis took genome-wide SNP genotypes for about three fifths of the 666 donors and used that subset as a discovery cohort. Along with the approximately 620-subject first cohort, a separate validation cohort of over a hundred different subjects was used. A later analysis re-analyzed previously published TCR beta repertoires from hundreds of donors and added high-resolution HLA genotyping to study TCR occurrence patterns. About 310 gigabases of sequencing data and 80 million or so unique TCR sequences were included in an early release covering about 700 HLA-typed donors. The study aimed to test whether cataloging public T cell receptors could reveal signatures of past pathogen exposure. On average, roughly 250,000 unique TCR beta nucleotide sequences were sequenced per donor among some 420 genotyped donors of the cohort, with roughly a sixth of those sequences being non-productive. Of the approximately 400 genotyped donors, less than 85% were placed in the genetic ancestry cluster associated with self-reported Caucasian donors. An earlier analysis of some 500 of the donors applied high-throughput TCR beta sequencing to assess whether each TCR beta V gene segment acted as functional or pseudogenic. Typing coverage differed by locus: A, B, C, DRB1 and DQB1 were typed in roughly 620-630 donors, DQA1 in approximately 520, DPA1 in over 600, and DPB1 in roughly 450. About 5 DR-DQ haplotypes were handled as single units for association and clustering, since linkage in the cohort was strong. Rather than using new phenotypic data, the later analysis identified candidate immune exposures from TCR beta sequences and from how often those sequences occurred across donors. High-throughput TCR immunosequencing, statistical association of individual TCRs with disease status, and machine learning were combined to predict cytomegalovirus infection status. Alongside the repertoire data, information on donor age, sex, ethnicity and CMV serostatus was compiled.

Study-wide conclusions, independent of this receptor: In a later analysis, the rate of TCR association differed among HLA loci, with DRB1 alleles having the most associated TCRs and HLA-C alleles having the fewest. Some IMGT-functional V segments, including TRBV6-2 and TRBV6-3, could not be distinguished by the 87-base-pair reads and were therefore excluded. The authors suggested that the approach could potentially be extended to other disease states and immunological phenotypes. Only TCR beta chains were sequenced in this cohort, and the absence of alpha or paired-chain data limited detectable features. At a false discovery rate of 0.05, a later analysis linked under 20,000 TCR beta sequences to specific HLA alleles. In a later analysis, several top co-occurrence clusters were reported to appear linked to parvovirus B19, influenza, CMV and Epstein-Barr virus. Broadly in line with IMGT annotations, most TCR beta V segments showed up in productive rearrangements about 87% or about 30% of the time in an earlier analysis of several hundred of the donors. In the study, about 150 TCR beta chains were listed as associated with cytomegalovirus. According to a later genetic analysis, donors in an Asian-associated ancestry cluster had fewer N-insertions in productive TCRs than the approximately 670-donor mean. Most TCR sequences were seen in very few donors, while some public TCRs were found in many individuals. Linkage disequilibrium might explain the correlated functional status among segregating V segments, but an unknown experimental factor could not be ruled out. A further reported finding was that TCR beta sequences accurately predicted the HLA-A and HLA-B alleles for most subjects in the first cohort. Cytomegalovirus status was reported to be diagnosed by the classifier with high specificity and sensitivity in both the original and validation cohorts. According to a later analysis, most CMV-associated TCR beta chains appeared to be HLA-restricted, and the HLA associations seemed to be driven largely by CMV exposure. In vitro tests confirmed that three of the cytomegalovirus-associated TCR beta chains recognize cytomegalovirus antigens. HLA typing was unavailable for some donors at each locus, so association tests used only the typed subset. The only immune exposure information available for the cohort was CMV serostatus. V-gene and J-gene trimming of TCR beta chains was associated with a missense DCLRE1C variant in a later genetic analysis, and the association was replicated in an independent cohort. Assigning TCR associations to individual alleles was difficult when HLA alleles, especially DR and DQ, strongly co-occurred. The presence/absence analyses assumed that sequencing depth was roughly uniform across donors, and that assumption may not be true. A cluster of highly shared sequence variants was judged likely to be a technical artifact of the sequencing pipeline. Because counts were too low, roughly 18 rarely observed V segments, including chromosome 9 orphons, were left out of the earlier analysis of 587 of the donors. In a later analysis, HLA-associated TCR beta chains showed more clonal expansion and lower generation probabilities than non-associated chains that were equally common.

The CDR3, from cysteine to phenylalanine, totals 14 residues. Solely the CDR3 DNA is kept, with 42 bases framed from the first base. CDR1 and CDR2, looked up from the germline V gene, are SGHTA and FQGNSA. V sheds 2 bases and J sheds 4 bases, leaving 8 bases between their ends. In total, roughly 710 healthy bone marrow donors made up the cohort. Cohort members were all nominally healthy when sampled, although unrecorded immune exposures were likely present. The donor was CMV seropositive and was included in the group of around 300 seropositive cohort members. A peripheral blood sample was provided by each donor, and peripheral blood mononuclear cells were used for TCR beta sequencing. Genomic DNA was extracted from the blood cell samples with the Qiagen DNeasy Blood Extraction Kit. This clone occurred a few times. The clone's antigen remains unknown. One base away there is no much larger clone; base qualities are not given.

Libraries were constructed by the immunoSEQ multiplex PCR assay. The multiplex PCR relied on a mix of 60 forward primers for TCR Vbeta segments and 13 reverse primers for TCR Jbeta segments. A multiplex PCR assay on genomic DNA amplified the CDR3 region of rearranged TCR beta genes. On the Illumina HiSeq System, the amplified TCR beta libraries were sequenced as 87-base-pair reads. The authors' pipeline ran thus. Across the 600 to 700 repertoires, a later analysis counted some 81 million unique TCR beta chains, about 10 million of which were shared by at least two donors. Raw reads were error-corrected and collapsed into unique sequences by a nearest-neighbor algorithm in which closely related sequences were merged to remove PCR and sequencing errors. CDR3 sequences were aligned to IMGT reference sequences to assign V, D and J gene segments. Each retained sequence needed at least a six-nucleotide match to both a V gene segment and a J gene segment. Rearrangements were classified as productive when the CDR3 lacked stop codons and remained in frame with V and J, and all other rearrangements were classified as non-productive. CDR3 was defined according to IMGT convention as the region running from the second conserved V-encoded cysteine to the conserved J-encoded phenylalanine. In an earlier analysis of around 570 of the donors, sequences lacking an unambiguous match to a single V gene segment were excluded. In an earlier analysis of approximately 560 of the donors, a V segment was called functional when productive rearrangements were above 56.7%, and segregating when the standard deviation between donors exceeded 5%. A statistical classification framework was built for diagnosing cytomegalovirus status from the catalog of TCR beta chain sequences. In a later analysis, V and J genes were assigned by comparing TCR nucleotide sequences against IMGT/GENE-DB human TR gene sequences. Using the TCRdist pipeline, a later analysis assigned CDR3 sequences along with most-parsimonious VDJ recombination scenarios. In a later analysis, each TCR beta chain was defined by its CDR3 amino acid sequence together with its V-gene family, and reads without a unique V-gene family were excluded. A later analysis removed roughly 590 highly shared, low-generation-probability nucleotide sequences to deal with suspected cross-contamination and a sequencing artifact. A later analysis calculated a clonal expansion index for each public chain from normalized within-repertoire ranks of inferred template counts. In a later analysis, generation probabilities were computed using a VDJ recombination model fitted to out-of-frame rearrangements, and the results were checked against IGoR. A later analysis scored TCR-TCR, TCR-HLA and TCR-CMV co-occurrence with hypergeometric tests, applying a repertoire-size bias correction to TCR pairs. False discovery rates were estimated in a later analysis by permuting HLA or CMV assignments 20 times. In a later analysis, co-occurring TCRs were grouped with DBSCAN, and TCRdist sequence similarity was added when clustering was performed within HLA-allele-positive subsets. Repertoires with fewer than 30,000 or more than 120,000 public chains were left out of co-occurrence clustering, as were about 5 repertoires with anomalous nucleotide sharing. Entries here come from immuneACCESS through TCRdb and include only in-frame sequences with V and J called. Some clones fail to appear in such tables; in the studies checked, an unresolved V gene covers under half of the shortfall, and the cause of the remainder is unknown. V and J calls and clone size are as listed in that table; D and trimming were resolved from the DNA. The sample table lists approximately 180,000 clones, roughly 13% of them with a count of one. Clones ranked in the top ten supply more than 7% of the sample.

This receptor chain uses TRBV7-2 and TRBJ2-2; TRBD2 is a possible D gene, resting on 5 matching bases. Input material: PBMCs. This receptor was obtained from a man aged 50 to 60 in good health and CMV-seropositive. For the CDR3, the sequence is CASSLRRVTGELFF. The bases are TGTGCCAGCAGCTTAAGGCGGGTCACCGGGGAGCTGTTTTTT.